This passage covers 29 T cell receptor beta chains from one sample sequenced in a study of cytomegalovirus exposure and HLA in healthy donors. The study ran its PCR with 60 Vbeta and 13 Jbeta primers. Using immunoSEQ multiplex PCR, the repertoire was profiled, and TCRdb retains in-frame clones only, with some absent. The repertoire holds some 170,000 clones, with just under 80% as singletons. The sequencing sample was made of PBMCs. The receptors were sampled from a female donor in good health and CMV-seronegative.

The rearrangement links TRBV5-1 to TRBJ2-5; the match to TRBD1 covers 9 bases. The closer fit of TRBJ2-7 to the DNA end suggests the J call may be wrong. Per the germline V gene, CDR1 is SGHRS and CDR2 is YFSETQ. The CDR3 extends over 17 amino acids. CDR3 amino acids: CASSLAPPGQGGNEQYF. CDR3 coding DNA: TGCGCCAGCAGCTTGGCACCACCGGGACAGGGTGGAAACGAGCAGTACTTC.

The CDR3 spells CASSFKGVNEKLFF. The CDR3, as DNA: TGCGCCAGCAGCTTTAAGGGGGTGAATGAAAAACTGTTTTTT. The chain couples TRBV5-1 to TRBJ1-4; weak D call: TRBD1 (6 bases). CDR1 and CDR2 (germline): SGHRS, YFSETQ. V was clipped by 2 bases and J by 5 bases, with 10 bases between them. The CDR3 length is 14 residues.

The chain couples TRBV7-8 to TRBJ1-2, with D hard to call. CDR3 size: 13 residues. Trimming stripped 5 bases from V and 8 bases from J, with 15 bases between. Germline V lookup: CDR1 SGHVS, CDR2 FQNEAQ. The CDR3: CASSKDGREGYTF. DNA of the CDR3: TGTGCCAGCAGCAAGGACGGGCGGGAGGGCTACACCTTC.

V is TRBV11-2 and J is TRBJ2-7; D gene ambiguous. The CDR3 consists of 14 residues. The V end was cut by 5 bases, the J end by 1 base, with 12 bases between. Germline-derived CDR1 and CDR2 are SGHAT and FQNNGV. In DNA, the CDR3 is TGTGCCAGCAGCGCCGACTTCAATTCCTACGAGCAGTACTTC. Its translation is CASSADFNSYEQYF.

The chain combines TRBV6-6 with TRBJ2-7; TRBD1 matches at 7 bases. The V gene's germline CDR1 is MNHNY and CDR2 SVGAGI (reference sequence). The CDR3 is 16 amino acids. J was trimmed by 0 bases and V by 0 bases; bases with no gene match: 5. Written as DNA, the CDR3 is TGTGCCAGCAGTTACTCAACAGGGGACGTCTCCTACGAGCAGTACTTC. Translation: CASSYSTGDVSYEQYF.

The chain has TRBV19 and TRBJ2-1; 7 bases are shared with TRBD2. V shed 5 bases, J shed 3 bases, and the junction held 10 bases outside the gene matches. From germline, CDR1 is LNHDA and CDR2 SQIVND (reference sequence). The CDR3 sequence is 16 residues long. Here the CDR3 reads CASSLTPAGDYNEQFF. The CDR3 bases are TGTGCCAGTAGTCTTACCCCGGCGGGAGACTACAATGAGCAGTTCTTC.

This clone appeared a single time. The rearrangement uses TRBV27 and TRBJ1-1; perhaps TRBD1 as D (6 bases). There are 16 residues in the CDR3. V lost 7 bases and J 0 bases, leaving 18 bases between the germline ends. In germline, CDR1 is MNHEY, CDR2 SMNVEV (reference sequence). The CDR3 sequence is CASKGNRASLNTEAFF. In DNA form, the CDR3 reads TGTGCCAGCAAGGGCAACAGGGCTTCCTTGAACACTGAAGCTTTCTTT.

The rearrangement uses TRBV15 and TRBJ1-1, with unresolved D. Germline V gives CDR1 LNHNV, CDR2 YYDKDF (reference sequence). Trimming left V 1 base short and J 3 bases short, with 9 bases between. The CDR3 has 14 amino acids. CDR3 DNA: TGTGCCACCAGCAGAGCAAGCCTTTACACTGAAGCTTTCTTT. This gives the protein CATSRASLYTEAFF.

The chain recombines TRBV28 with TRBJ2-3, with 7 bases identical to TRBD2. There are 15 residues in the CDR3. Germline-derived CDR1 and CDR2 are MDHEN and SYDVKM. V lost 3 bases and J lost 7; bases outside the gene matches: 10. The CDR3 coding sequence is TGTGCCAGCAGTTTTGGTGGGGGGGGTAAAAATACGCAGTATTTT. Translating it yields CASSFGGGGKNTQYF.

This clone was recorded only once. The J gene is TRBJ2-1, the V gene TRBV10-3, with 8 bases fitting TRBD2. The CDR3 loop spans 14 amino acids. Losses at the gene ends were 6 bases for V and 4 bases for J; bases not matched to a gene: 5. Germline CDR1 and CDR2: ENHRY and SYGVKD. CDR3 in DNA: TGTGCCATCAGAAATAGCGGGATGTACAATGAGCAGTTCTTC. This encodes CAIRNSGMYNEQFF.

The chain is built from TRBV19 and TRBJ2-1, with 11 bases matching TRBD2. Unmatched junction bases numbered 1, after V lost 3 bases and J lost 6 bases. This CDR3 spans 14 amino acids. Germline CDR1 and CDR2: LNHDA and SQIVND (reference sequence). The CDR3 DNA reads as TGTGCCAGTAGTATCACTAGCGGGAGCAATGAGCAGTTCTTC. Protein sequence: CASSITSGSNEQFF.

The chain carries TRBV7-8 and TRBJ2-1; 9 nucleotides match TRBD1. V shed 5 bases and J 8 bases; nucleotides not matched to a gene: 13. CDR1 SGHVS and CDR2 FQNEAQ come from the germline V gene. The CDR3 covers 16 residues. CDR3 sequence (DNA): TGTGCCAGCAGCAAACTACAGGGGGCTCCATGGGATGAGCAGTTCTTC. It specifies CASSKLQGAPWDEQFF.

The J gene is TRBJ1-4, the V gene TRBV18, with 8 bases aligning to TRBD1. Trimming cost V 6 bases and J 3 bases; bases outside gene matches: 0. This CDR3 comprises 13 residues. Germline values: CDR1 KGHSH, CDR2 LQKENI. CDR3 loop: CASSGQANEKLFF. As DNA, the CDR3 is TGTGCCAGCTCGGGACAGGCTAATGAAAAACTGTTTTTT.

In the case of this clone: The junction departs from the called germline gene at one end, perhaps through a read error. The chain couples TRBV11-3 to TRBJ1-6, with unresolved D. Germline values: CDR1 SGHNT, CDR2 YENEEA. The CDR3 totals 13 residues. The CDR3 DNA reads as TGTGCCAGCAGCCTAGACCCAAATTCACCCCTCCACTTT. Translation gives CASSLDPNSPLHF.

This clone was seen only once. This chain links TRBV9 with TRBJ2-3; TRBD2 matches at 15 bases. The CDR3 length is 18 residues. The germline CDR1 and CDR2 sequences are SGDLS and YYNGEE. Trimming took 3 bases from V and 2 from J; bases not matched to a gene: 7. The chain's CDR3 is CASSARTSGGAPTDTQYF. The CDR3 coding sequence is TGTGCCAGCAGCGCCCGGACTAGCGGGGGGGCCCCCACAGATACGCAGTATTTT.

This clone was observed a handful of times. The rearrangement joins TRBV9 to TRBJ2-3; TRBD1 matches at 7 bases. Germline V gene lookup returns CDR1 SGDLS and CDR2 YYNGEE. The V gene end was trimmed by 3 bases and the J gene end by 5 bases; junction bases not matched to a gene: 6. This CDR3 is 14 amino acids long. As DNA, the CDR3 is TGTGCCAGCAGCGGTCGTCGGGACAGAGATACGCAGTATTTT. Amino acids: CASSGRRDRDTQYF. The complete variable domain, with remaining parts taken from reference TRBV9 and TRBJ2-3, reads DSGVTQTPKHLITATGQRVTLRCSPRSGDLSVYWYQQSLDQGLQFLIQYYNGEERAKGNILERFSAQQFPDLHSELNLSSLELGDSALYFCASSGRRDRDTQYFGPGTRLTVL.

This clone has just a few counts. This chain uses TRBV6-4 with TRBJ2-5, with 9 bases identical to TRBD1. The germline V gene encodes CDR1 MRHNA and CDR2 SNTAGT. V was pared by 2 bases and J by 1 base, with 5 bases of the junction left unmatched. CDR3 length: 16 residues. CDR3 coding DNA: TGTGCCAGCAGTGACCGACCGGGACAGGGCCAAGAGACCCAGTACTTC. This gives the protein CASSDRPGQGQETQYF.

The V call is TRBV6-5, the J call TRBJ1-3; 7 bases agree with TRBD1. CDR1 MNHEY and CDR2 SVGAGI come from the germline V gene. V shed 4 bases, J shed 0 bases, and the junction held 6 bases outside the gene matches. The length of the CDR3 is 16 residues. The CDR3 here is CASSLDRSLSGNTIYF. The CDR3 nucleotides are TGTGCCAGCAGTTTGGACAGGTCCCTCTCTGGAAACACCATATATTTT.

The chain couples TRBV6-6 to TRBJ1-1; 9 bases fit TRBD1. Germline V gives CDR1 MNHNY, CDR2 SVGAGI (reference sequence). The trim removed 5 bases at V and 3 bases at J, leaving 4 bases unmatched. The CDR3 has 14 residues. The CDR3 is CASSRTGAHTEAFF. In DNA, the CDR3 is TGTGCCAGCAGTCGGACAGGGGCCCACACTGAAGCTTTCTTT.

The V call is TRBV27, the J call TRBJ2-7, with TRBD2 matching 9 bases. Germline V gene data show CDR1 as MNHEY and CDR2 as SMNVEV (reference sequence). V gave up 6 bases and J gave up 5 bases; unmatched junction bases: 14. This CDR3 spans 16 amino acids. Here the CDR3 DNA reads TGTGCCAGCAGGCCGTTTGGGGCTAGCGGGAACAACGAGCAGTACTTC. Amino acid sequence: CASRPFGASGNNEQYF.

This clone has just one count. The chain joins TRBV5-1 to TRBJ2-2, with 8 bases identical to TRBD1. V lost 5 bases to trimming and J lost 1 base; unmatched junction nucleotides: 7. From germline, CDR1 is SGHRS and CDR2 YFSETQ. There are 16 residues in the CDR3. The CDR3: CASSPSGQGNTGELFF. The CDR3 DNA reads TGCGCCAGCAGTCCCTCTGGACAGGGGAACACCGGGGAGCTGTTTTTT.

This sequence joins TRBV29-1 and TRBJ2-1; possible D gene TRBD2, 7 bases. This CDR3 region has 12 residues. The V gene lost 7 bases and the J gene lost 8 bases, with 15 bases spanning the gap. From germline, CDR1 is SQVTM and CDR2 ANQGSEA. CDR3 sequence (DNA): TGCAGCGCCAAGGGGGGGGGCGATGAGCAGTTCTTC. Translating gives CSAKGGGDEQFF.

This clone occurred a few times. V gene TRBV7-2 combines with J gene TRBJ2-7; 9 positions agree with TRBD2. V lost 0 bases, J lost 2 bases, and 5 bases stayed unmatched. The CDR3 runs 16 residues. From germline, CDR1 is SGHTA and CDR2 FQGNSA. CDR3 DNA: TGTGCCAGCAGCTTAGCGGCTCTAGCGGGGACCTACGAGCAGTACTTC. It yields the protein CASSLAALAGTYEQYF.

The rearrangement links TRBV19 to TRBJ2-1, with 8 nucleotides matching TRBD1. Germline trimming cut 3 bases from V and 7 bases from J; bases unmatched to any gene: 8. Germline CDR1 and CDR2: LNHDA and SQIVND (reference sequence). CDR3 length: 15 amino acids. DNA of the CDR3: TGTGCCAGTAGTATCGTTACCCGACAGGGGAATGAGCAGTTCTTC. Its translation: CASSIVTRQGNEQFF.

The gene calls are TRBV2 and TRBJ2-1, with 12 nucleotides matching TRBD2. V lost 6 bases and J lost 5; bases outside the gene matches: 8. Germline CDR1 and CDR2: SNHLY and FYNNEI. CDR3 size: 16 residues. The CDR3 coding sequence is TGTGCCAGCAGAGACCTTCCTAGCGGGAGGGACAATGAGCAGTTCTTC. Translating it yields CASRDLPSGRDNEQFF.

The rearrangement links TRBV7-8 to TRBJ2-5; 9 bases agree with TRBD1. Per the germline V gene, CDR1 is SGHVS and CDR2 is FQNEAQ. Trimming cost V 4 bases and J 2 bases; bases outside gene matches: 11. This CDR3 is built from 17 residues. The CDR3 coding sequence is TGTGCCAGCAGCTCTTTACAGGGGGCGGGGAGTCAAGAGACCCAGTACTTC. Translation: CASSSLQGAGSQETQYF.

The chain combines TRBV10-3 with TRBJ2-1; D possibly corresponds to TRBD2 (7 bases). From germline, CDR1 is ENHRY and CDR2 SYGVKD. The CDR3 is 14 amino acids. V lost 2 bases and J lost 8, with 13 bases in between. The CDR3 loop is CAISEGQGRDEQFF. The CDR3 region has the DNA TGTGCCATCAGTGAGGGCCAGGGGAGGGATGAGCAGTTCTTC.

This clone was detected a few times. V usage is TRBV25-1 and J usage is TRBJ2-7; D is perhaps TRBD2 (6 bases). The germline V gene has CDR1 MGHDK and CDR2 SYGVNS. Trimming left V 6 bases short and J 7 bases short, with 10 bases between. The CDR3 covers 11 residues. In nucleotides, the CDR3 is TGTGCCAGCAGGTGGGGGGTTGAGCAGTACTTC. It specifies CASRWGVEQYF.

The V and J genes are TRBV29-1 and TRBJ2-7, with 7 bases that match TRBD1. Losses at the gene ends were 7 bases for V and 3 bases for J; bases not matched to a gene: 6. The CDR3 length is 12 residues. Germline V lookup: CDR1 SQVTM, CDR2 ANQGSEA. CDR3 nucleotide sequence: TGCAGCGCGGGAACAGGGGTCTACGAGCAGTACTTC. Encoded protein: CSAGTGVYEQYF.